A single sample gave rise to the 25 T cell receptor beta chains below, sequenced in a study of blood T cell repertoires in COVID-19. TCRdb's table, derived via immunoSEQ multiplex PCR, lists solely in-frame clones and lacks some. The table lists over 250,000 clones, 80% to 95% of them singletons. Material for sequencing was PBMCs or T cells enriched from blood (not recorded which). These receptors came from a woman aged 30 to 39 who had recovered from COVID-19.

This sequence joins TRBV7-3 and TRBJ2-5; D gene unclear. Germline V gene sequence: CDR1 SGHTA, CDR2 FQGTGA. The germline V and J ends were trimmed by 3 bases and 0 bases, with 8 bases remaining between them. There are 14 residues in the CDR3. The CDR3 DNA follows: TGTGCCAGCAGCTTTGGGCAAAACCAAGAGACCCAGTACTTC. Residues: CASSFGQNQETQYF.

This rearrangement joins TRBV7-9 to TRBJ2-7, with 7 bases aligning to TRBD2. Germline CDR1 is SEHNR and CDR2 is FQNEAQ (reference sequence). After removal of 5 bases from V and 0 bases from J, the junction contained 7 bases not matched to a gene. The CDR3 has 15 residues. The CDR3: CASSTRSGLSYEQYF. The CDR3 nucleotides are TGTGCCAGCAGCACACGTAGCGGGCTCTCCTACGAGCAGTACTTC. Based on the CDR3 plus reference TRBV7-9 and TRBJ2-7, the full variable domain is DTGVSQNPRHKITKRGQNVTFRCDPISEHNRLYWYRQTLGQGPEFLTYFQNEAQLEKSRLLSDRFSAERPKGSFSTLEIQRTEQGDSAMYLCASSTRSGLSYEQYFGPGTRLTVT.

The rearrangement links TRBV6-5 to TRBJ1-1; D is undetermined. CDR1 is MNHEY, CDR2 SVGAGI, per germline. This CDR3 has 13 amino acids. The V end lost 6 bases, the J end lost 4 bases, and 12 bases lay between the germline ends. CDR3 coding DNA: TGTGCCAGCAGATTTATAGGAGGCACTGAAGCTTTCTTT. This translates into CASRFIGGTEAFF.

V is TRBV15 and J is TRBJ1-4; TRBD1 is a possible D gene (5 bases). Per germline, CDR1 LNHNV and CDR2 YYDKDF (reference sequence). The CDR3 has 16 amino acids. The V gene lost 0 bases and the J gene lost 8 bases, with 16 bases spanning the gap. CDR3 DNA: TGTGCCACCAGCAGAGATTTTGGGACGCGGGAAGAAAAACTGTTTTTT. It codes for CATSRDFGTREEKLFF.

The chain combines TRBV2 with TRBJ2-3; 9 bases map to TRBD2. The V and J ends lost 8 bases and 2 bases, in that order; junction bases with no gene match: 8. The CDR3 is 15 amino acids. Germline values: CDR1 SNHLY, CDR2 FYNNEI. CDR3 in DNA: TGTGCCAGCCAGACTAGCGGCATCTCCACAGATACGCAGTATTTT. This encodes CASQTSGISTDTQYF.

The gene calls are TRBV5-5 and TRBJ2-1, with D perhaps matching TRBD1 (6 bases). The germline CDR1 and CDR2 sequences are SGHKS and YYEKEE (reference sequence). The CDR3 loop spans 11 amino acids. CDR3 region: CAGQRDNEQFF. For the CDR3, the DNA is TGTGCAGGACAGAGAGACAATGAGCAGTTCTTC.

The genes are TRBV6-4 and TRBJ2-3, with TRBD2 as a possible D gene (5 bases). Germline CDR1 is MRHNA and CDR2 is SNTAGT. The V end was cut by 4 bases, the J end by 6 bases, with 17 bases between. The CDR3 extends over 15 amino acids. The CDR3 loop reads CASSVQTGSWDTQYF. The CDR3 DNA reads TGTGCCAGCAGTGTCCAGACGGGATCTTGGGATACGCAGTATTTT.

The V and J genes are TRBV3-1 (or the pseudogene TRBV3-2) and TRBJ1-2, with TRBD1 identical over 11 bases. The CDR3 has 15 amino acids. V shed 4 bases, J shed 4 bases, and the junction held 5 bases outside the gene matches. CDR1 and CDR2 from the germline V gene are LGHDT and YNNKEL (reference sequence). CDR3 loop: CASSRGTGGPYGYTF. The CDR3, as DNA: TGTGCCAGCAGCCGGGGGACAGGGGGACCCTATGGCTACACCTTC.

J is TRBJ1-2 and V is TRBV7-3, with a weak D call TRBD1 (5 bases). The CDR3 spans 13 residues. V was cut by 3 bases and J by 8 bases, with 13 bases left in between. Germline V gives CDR1 SGHTA, CDR2 FQGTGA. The CDR3 DNA reads TGTGCCAGCAGCTTCCCGGAGGGGTCAGGCTACACCTTC. This encodes CASSFPEGSGYTF. Full variable domain (rest looked up from reference TRBV7-3 and TRBJ1-2): GAGVSQTPSNKVTEKGKYVELRCDPISGHTALYWYRQSLGQGPEFLIYFQGTGAADDSGLPNDRFFAVRPEGSVSTLKIQRTERGDSAVYLCASSFPEGSGYTFGSGTRLTVV.

The gene calls are TRBV6-2 or TRBV6-3 and TRBJ2-1; 8 nucleotides line up with TRBD2. Germline V lookup: CDR1 MNHEY, CDR2 SVGEGT. The V gene end was trimmed by 4 bases and the J gene end by 7 bases; junction bases not matched to a gene: 12. The CDR3 extends over 16 amino acids. Written as DNA, the CDR3 is TGTGCCAGCAGTTCCCCTGCAGCGGGAGTCTGGAATGAGCAGTTCTTC. Protein: CASSSPAAGVWNEQFF.

V usage is TRBV29-1 and J usage is TRBJ2-5, with a tentative D call TRBD1 (5 bases). The length of the CDR3 is 13 residues. Germline CDR1 SQVTM, CDR2 ANQGSEA. V was cut by 4 bases and J by 2 bases, with 11 bases left in between. CDR3 in amino acids: CSVASGQQETQYF. As DNA, the CDR3 is TGCAGCGTTGCGTCAGGACAACAAGAGACCCAGTACTTC.

The genes are TRBV30 and TRBJ2-1; 11 bases are a match to TRBD2. CDR3 size: 17 residues. The V gene's germline CDR1 is GTSNPN and CDR2 SVGIG (reference sequence). V trimming: 4 bases; J trimming: 0 bases; junction bases outside the gene matches: 8. The CDR3 coding sequence is TGTGCCTGGACGGGACTAGCGGAGGGAAGCTCCTACAATGAGCAGTTCTTC. It codes for CAWTGLAEGSSYNEQFF.

This sequence joins TRBV3-1 (or the pseudogene TRBV3-2) and TRBJ1-3; 7 nucleotides align to TRBD1. Germline lookup yields CDR1 LGHDT and CDR2 YNNKEL (reference sequence). After removal of 4 bases from V and 2 bases from J, the junction contained 8 bases not matched to a gene. This CDR3 is built from 16 residues. The CDR3 loop reads CASSPQTGITGNTIYF. CDR3 DNA: TGTGCCAGCAGCCCTCAGACAGGGATCACTGGAAACACCATATATTTT.

V usage is TRBV7-2 and J usage is TRBJ2-1; 10 bases align to TRBD2. The germline gives CDR1 SGHTA, CDR2 FQGNSA. This CDR3 contains 17 residues. Trimming took 2 bases from V and 4 from J; bases not matched to a gene: 8. CDR3 protein: CASSLRLAGAGYNEQFF. As DNA, the CDR3 is TGTGCCAGCAGCTTAAGGCTAGCGGGAGCCGGGTACAATGAGCAGTTCTTC.

The CDR3 protein is CASSQDSDRTYEQYF. The DNA for the CDR3 is TGCGCCAGCAGCCAAGATTCAGACAGGACCTACGAGCAGTACTTC. The chain employs TRBV4-3 and TRBJ2-7; weak D call: TRBD1 (6 bases). Germline V gene data show CDR1 as LGHNA and CDR2 as YSLEER. Trimming took 0 bases from V and 2 from J, leaving 11 bases between them. The CDR3 loop spans 15 amino acids.

The chain carries TRBV6-2 or TRBV6-3 and TRBJ2-1; 11 bases align to TRBD2. The CDR3 has 15 residues. V dropped 5 bases and J dropped 9; count of bases not matched to a gene: 9. The germline gives CDR1 MNHEY, CDR2 SVGEGT. The CDR3 DNA follows: TGTGCCAGCAGTCTTACTAGCGGGAGTTCAGGTGAGCAGTTCTTC. Residues: CASSLTSGSSGEQFF.

The chain joins TRBV5-1 to TRBJ2-5; 13 bases map to TRBD2. V dropped 3 bases and J dropped 5; count of bases not matched to a gene: 7. Per germline, CDR1 SGHRS and CDR2 YFSETQ. CDR3 length equals 16 residues. CDR3 sequence (DNA): TGCGCCAGCAGCTGGGGACTAGCGGGGCACGGGGAGACCCAGTACTTC. Translated: CASSWGLAGHGETQYF.

The V and J genes are TRBV30 and TRBJ2-5; D is undetermined. The CDR3 is 12 residues long. Germline values: CDR1 GTSNPN, CDR2 SVGIG (reference sequence). Trimming pared 4 bases from V and 1 base from J, leaving 7 bases between. The CDR3 spells CAWKSSQETQYF. The CDR3 nucleotides read TGTGCCTGGAAATCGAGCCAAGAGACCCAGTACTTC.

This clone was detected only once. The V gene is TRBV10-1, the J gene TRBJ2-2, with 7 bases fitting TRBD1. V lost 8 bases and J lost 2; bases outside the gene matches: 14. Germline V CDR1 and CDR2: WNHNN, SYGVQD (reference sequence). The CDR3 contains 17 residues. In DNA, the CDR3 is TGCGCCAGCGTACAAAAAATGGACAGGTATAACACCGGGGAGCTGTTTTTT. It translates to CASVQKMDRYNTGELFF.

This rearrangement joins TRBV15 to TRBJ2-1; 10 bases fit TRBD2. The germline CDR1 and CDR2 sequences are LNHNV and YYDKDF (reference sequence). CDR3 length: 17 amino acids. J gave up 8 bases and V 0 bases, and 10 bases lay outside the gene matches. In nucleotides, the CDR3 is TGTGCCACCAGCAGAGACCGGACTAGCGGCTTAGGGGATGAGCAGTTCTTC. Translating gives CATSRDRTSGLGDEQFF. The full variable domain, in which reference TRBV15 and TRBJ2-1 provide the parts outside the CDR3, is DAMVIQNPRYQVTQFGKPVTLSCSQTLNHNVMYWYQQKSSQAPKLLFHYYDKDFNNEADTPDNFQSRRPNTSFCFLDIRSPGLGDTAMYLCATSRDRTSGLGDEQFFGPGTRLTVL.

The chain has TRBV28 and TRBJ2-7; D is perhaps TRBD2 (5 bases). Germline CDR1 and CDR2: MDHEN and SYDVKM. The CDR3 has 14 amino acids. V was pared by 7 bases and J by 3 bases, with 16 bases between. For the CDR3, the DNA is TGTGCCAGCACCCTAGGCAGCGGTCGCTACGAGCAGTACTTC. This codes for CASTLGSGRYEQYF.

The V call is TRBV7-9, the J call TRBJ2-3; D gene uncertain. Germline V gene sequence: CDR1 SEHNR, CDR2 FQNEAQ (reference sequence). The V and J ends lost 5 bases and 5 bases respectively, with 11 bases between them. This CDR3 contains 13 residues. CDR3 sequence reads: CASSPSVQDTQYF. CDR3 nucleotide sequence: TGTGCCAGCAGCCCCTCGGTTCAAGATACGCAGTATTTT.

The chain uses TRBV12-3 or TRBV12-4 and TRBJ2-1, with a tentative D call TRBD1 (6 bases). The CDR3 runs to 13 residues. Trimming took off 1 base at V and 7 bases at J, with 8 bases between the two ends. Here the CDR3 reads CASSLDRVNEQFF. CDR3 coding DNA: TGTGCCAGCAGTTTAGACAGGGTGAATGAGCAGTTCTTC.

V usage is TRBV19 and J usage is TRBJ2-5; unclear D gene. Trimming left V 4 bases short and J 1 base short, with 10 bases between. Germline V gives CDR1 LNHDA, CDR2 SQIVND (reference sequence). The CDR3 spans 14 residues. The CDR3 DNA reads TGTGCCAGTAGTAAGTGGCTCGCCCAAGAGACCCAGTACTTC. Translated: CASSKWLAQETQYF.

Of note for this clone: Within the sample, other DNA sequences also encode this same CDR3. The chain employs TRBV28 and TRBJ2-7; no firm D call. This CDR3 is 12 amino acids long. Germline CDR1 MDHEN, CDR2 SYDVKM. V was clipped by 3 bases and J by 3 bases, with 6 bases between them. The CDR3 reads CASSFNSYEQYF. The CDR3 DNA is TGTGCCAGCAGTTTCAACAGCTACGAGCAGTACTTC.